The T cell receptor beta chain under discussion was sequenced for a study of cytomegalovirus exposure and HLA in healthy donors. Whole-study results and caveats: Per published accounts, TCR beta sequences correctly predicted the HLA-A and HLA-B alleles of most subjects. Whilst most TCR sequences proved rare, a subset of public TCRs occurred across many donors. In a later analysis, HLA-associated TCR beta chains were more clonally expanded than equally common others.

Germline V gene sequence: CDR1 KGHSH, CDR2 LQKENI. This CDR3 has 16 residues. The ends lost 4 bases at V and 5 bases at J; junction bases unmatched: 9. The PCR ran on 60 Vbeta and 13 Jbeta primers. Clones were read by immunoSEQ multiplex PCR, and TCRdb kept only the in-frame ones, dropping some. The data contain more than 75,000 clones, about 80% of them singletons. To note about this clone: Antigen unknown.

This clonotype was sampled from a man aged 25 to 40 in good health and CMV-seronegative. The gene calls are TRBV18 and TRBJ2-2, with 8 bases aligning to TRBD2. Input material: PBMCs. For the CDR3, the DNA is TGTGCCAGCTCACTCACCCAAAAGCGGGAGACCGGGGAGCTGTTTTTT. Amino acid sequence: CASSLTQKRETGELFF.